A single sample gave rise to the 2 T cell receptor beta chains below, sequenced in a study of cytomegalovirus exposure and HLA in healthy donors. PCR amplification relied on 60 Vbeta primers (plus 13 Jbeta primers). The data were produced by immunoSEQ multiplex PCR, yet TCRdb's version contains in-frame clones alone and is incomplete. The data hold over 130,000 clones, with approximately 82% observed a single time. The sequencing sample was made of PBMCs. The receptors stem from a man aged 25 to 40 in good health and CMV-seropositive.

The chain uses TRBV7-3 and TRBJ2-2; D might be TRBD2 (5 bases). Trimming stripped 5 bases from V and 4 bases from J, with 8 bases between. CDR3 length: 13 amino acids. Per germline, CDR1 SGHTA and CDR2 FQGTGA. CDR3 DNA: TGTGCCAGCAGCCCGGGATTCACCGGGGAGCTGTTTTTT. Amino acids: CASSPGFTGELFF.

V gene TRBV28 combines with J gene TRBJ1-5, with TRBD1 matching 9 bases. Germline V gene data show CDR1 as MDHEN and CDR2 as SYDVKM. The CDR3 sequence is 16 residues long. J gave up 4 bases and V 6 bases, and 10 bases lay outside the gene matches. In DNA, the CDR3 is TGTGCCAGCAGGCCTGGACAGGGGATTTGGAATCAGCCCCAGCATTTT. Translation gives CASRPGQGIWNQPQHF.